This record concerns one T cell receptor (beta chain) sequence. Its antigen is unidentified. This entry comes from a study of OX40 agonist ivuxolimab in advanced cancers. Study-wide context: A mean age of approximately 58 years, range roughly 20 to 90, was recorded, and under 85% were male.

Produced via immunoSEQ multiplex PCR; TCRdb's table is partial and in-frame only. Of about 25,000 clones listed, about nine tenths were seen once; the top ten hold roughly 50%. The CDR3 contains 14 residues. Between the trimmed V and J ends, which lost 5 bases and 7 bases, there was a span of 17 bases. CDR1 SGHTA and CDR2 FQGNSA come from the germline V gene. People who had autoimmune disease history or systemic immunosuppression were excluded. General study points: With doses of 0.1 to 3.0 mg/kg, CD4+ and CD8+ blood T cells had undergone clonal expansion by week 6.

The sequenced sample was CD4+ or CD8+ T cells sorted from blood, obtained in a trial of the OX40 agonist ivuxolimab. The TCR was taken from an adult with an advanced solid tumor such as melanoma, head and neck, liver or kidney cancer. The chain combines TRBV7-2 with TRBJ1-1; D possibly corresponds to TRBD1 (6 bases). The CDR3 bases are TGTGCCAGCAGCCCGGACAGCGGCTACTTTGAAGCTTTCTTT. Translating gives CASSPDSGYFEAFF. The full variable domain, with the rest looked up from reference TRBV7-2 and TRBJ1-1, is GAGVSQSPSNKVTEKGKDVELRCDPISGHTALYWYRQSLGQGLEFLIYFQGNSAPDKSGLPSDRFSAERTGGSVSTLTIQRTQQEDSAVYLCASSPDSGYFEAFFGQGTRLTVV.